This T cell receptor (beta chain) was sequenced during a study of blood T cell repertoires in COVID-19 (dated by TCRdb to 2018 to 2020). General notes on the study: Collaborator samples came from the United States, Italy and Spain and covered acute and convalescent phases of COVID-19. The prospective study material was composed of cDNA or gDNA derived from T cells, B-cell-depleted T cells, or PBMCs. Subjects who had been exposed to COVID-19, were actively infected with it, or had recovered from it provided the deeply sampled blood TCRbeta repertoires that made up the dataset. A freely available public database, intended as a resource for researchers studying the immune response to SARS-CoV-2, is where the repertoires were released. Samples came from the ongoing ImmuneRACE study (first 160 participants) plus 1,254 subjects from 6 global collaborators. The sample metadata nearly always contained a de-identified subject ID, COVID-19 status, age in years and sex. HLA class I and class II types, where available, came from metadata supplied by the sample provider rather than from assay-based typing.

Overall study results and their limits: Clinical and demographic metadata were provided uncurated, with the amount varying by source and participant.

Collaborating institutions collected whole blood in K2EDTA tubes following their own protocols. Collaborator samples were shipped for TCRbeta analysis as frozen whole blood, isolated PBMCs, or DNA extracted from either sample type. TCRbeta CDR3 regions were amplified from genomic DNA by means of the immunoSEQ Assay, a bias-controlled multiplex PCR. In the original analysis: Within the assay, amplification of reference gene primers was used to estimate how many nucleated cells each sample contained. To quantify the absolute abundance of each unique TCRbeta CDR3 rearrangement, sequence reads were collapsed and filtered. For each sample, productive Simpson clonality was calculated by taking the square root of Simpson's diversity index across productive rearrangements. The clones in this table, taken by TCRdb from immuneACCESS, are in-frame only. Not every clone is retained; where verified, under half of the shortfall comes from an unresolved V gene, and the cause of the rest is unknown. The V and J calls and clone size were taken over from that table, and D and trimming were inferred from the DNA. Here the sample has approximately 300,000 clones; around 87% occur a single time. Of the sample, 1% falls within the top ten clones.

Germline trimming: 3 bases from V, 2 bases from J; junction bases outside gene matches: 10. From a lookup of the germline V gene (reference sequence), CDR1 and CDR2 are MNHEY and SMNVEV. Counted from cysteine to phenylalanine, this CDR3 has 16 amino acids. Only the CDR3 region is kept as DNA, spanning 48 bases read in frame from base 1. To note about this clone: Its recognized antigen is unknown. The input lacks base qualities; no much larger clone sits a single base away.

Recombination connected TRBV27 to TRBJ2-7; 7 central bases correspond to TRBD2. The sequencing input was peripheral blood. The sequence was obtained from a man aged 50 to 60 with active or convalescent COVID-19. The CDR3 protein is CASSFAKRAGAYEQYF. The DNA sequence is as follows: TGTGCCAGCAGTTTTGCAAAGAGGGCGGGAGCCTACGAGCAGTACTTC.